The 32 T cell receptor beta chains reported below all come from one sample, sequenced in a study of graft-versus-host responses after intestinal transplantation. These TCRs' antigens remain unknown. Profiling relied on immunoSEQ multiplex PCR, and the TCRdb table lists in-frame clones only, not all of them. The sample consists of tens of thousands of clones, just under 95% of them appearing once. This specimen consisted of unstimulated CD8+ T cells sorted from spleen or lymph node cells, obtained before intestinal transplant. The receptors were sampled from a human donor who received an intestinal transplant.

This clone was seen a single time. This specimen includes other DNA sequences encoding the same CDR3. The rearrangement links TRBV19 to TRBJ1-6, with D perhaps matching TRBD1 (5 bases). The CDR3 totals 15 residues. Trimming shortened V by 7 bases and J by 6 bases, and 16 bases separated the two germline ends. Looked up from germline, CDR1 is LNHDA and CDR2 is SQIVND (reference sequence). The CDR3 sequence is CASNFRGGSNSPLHF. The CDR3 DNA reads TGTGCCAGTAATTTCCGGGGCGGGAGTAATTCACCCCTCCACTTT.

The V and J genes are TRBV27 and TRBJ2-3; TRBD1 is a possible D gene (6 bases). Trimming removed 4 bases from V and 10 bases from J, with 24 bases in between. Germline V gene lookup returns CDR1 MNHEY and CDR2 SMNVEV (reference sequence). There are 16 residues in the CDR3. The CDR3 DNA reads as TGTGCCAGCAGTTCCTCCGGTGGGACAAGCCTCGTCCCGCAGTATTTT. This gives the protein CASSSSGGTSLVPQYF.

The genes are TRBV9 and TRBJ2-3; perhaps TRBD2 as D (6 bases). This CDR3 spans 15 amino acids. Germline V gives CDR1 SGDLS, CDR2 YYNGEE. V was pared by 1 base and J by 4 bases, with 13 bases between. The DNA of the CDR3 is TGTGCCAGCAGCGTAAATGGGGGGACCGCAGATACGCAGTATTTT. This translates into CASSVNGGTADTQYF. Combining the CDR3 with reference TRBV9 and TRBJ2-3 gives the whole variable domain DSGVTQTPKHLITATGQRVTLRCSPRSGDLSVYWYQQSLDQGLQFLIQYYNGEERAKGNILERFSAQQFPDLHSELNLSSLELGDSALYFCASSVNGGTADTQYFGPGTRLTVL.

This sequence joins TRBV19 and TRBJ1-5; D unresolved. The V gene's germline CDR1 is LNHDA and CDR2 SQIVND (reference sequence). CDR3 size: 12 residues. V was cut by 5 bases and J by 5 bases, with 7 bases left in between. CDR3 in DNA: TGTGCCAGTAGTCCCCAGGATCAGCCCCAGCATTTT. This gives the protein CASSPQDQPQHF.

The chain carries TRBV2 and TRBJ1-2; D possibly corresponds to TRBD1 (6 bases). CDR3 length equals 14 residues. Germline V gene sequence: CDR1 SNHLY, CDR2 FYNNEI. V dropped 3 bases and J dropped 4 bases, with 12 bases sitting between them. Here the CDR3 reads CASSERDTPYGYTF. The CDR3 nucleotides are TGTGCCAGCAGTGAGAGGGACACTCCCTATGGCTACACCTTC. The full variable domain, rest sourced from reference TRBV2 and TRBJ1-2, is EPEVTQTPSHQVTQMGQEVILRCVPISNHLYFYWYRQILGQKVEFLVSFYNNEISEKSEIFDDQFSVERPDGSNFTLKIRSTKLEDSAMYFCASSERDTPYGYTFGSGTRLTVV.

This chain connects TRBV4-2 to TRBJ1-4; 9 bases are a match to TRBD1. The trim removed 3 bases at V and 5 bases at J, leaving 7 bases unmatched. Germline CDR1 LGHNA, CDR2 YNFKEQ. The CDR3 extends over 16 amino acids. CDR3 DNA: TGTGCCAGCAGCCACGCGACCGGGACAGGGAATGAAAAACTGTTTTTT. Translation: CASSHATGTGNEKLFF.

The chain is built from TRBV19 and TRBJ1-6; weak D call: TRBD1 (5 bases). This CDR3 has 16 amino acids. V was pared by 4 bases and J by 5 bases, with 15 bases between. Germline V gene lookup returns CDR1 LNHDA and CDR2 SQIVND (reference sequence). CDR3 DNA sequence: TGTGCCAGTAGTACCCCGTCGGGAGGGGATAATTCACCCCTCCACTTT. Translated, it gives CASSTPSGGDNSPLHF.

The CDR3 nucleotides are TGTGCCAGCAGCCTGACTAGCGGGAGGGGTAATGAGCAGTTCTTC. This encodes CASSLTSGRGNEQFF. The chain carries TRBV6-5 and TRBJ2-1, with 14 bases aligning to TRBD2. Germline values: CDR1 MNHEY, CDR2 SVGAGI. The CDR3 is made up of 15 amino acids. V was pared by 6 bases and J by 7 bases, with 5 bases of the junction left unmatched.

The gene calls are TRBV13 and TRBJ2-1; perhaps TRBD1 as D (7 bases). From germline, CDR1 is PRHDT and CDR2 FYEKMQ (reference sequence). The V end was cut by 4 bases, the J end by 8 bases, with 18 bases between. The CDR3 loop spans 15 amino acids. The CDR3 DNA reads as TGTGCCAGCAGCTCCCGACAGGGACTGAGAGATGAGCAGTTCTTC. Amino acids: CASSSRQGLRDEQFF.

The chain recombines TRBV2 with TRBJ1-2, with TRBD1 matching over 8 bases. The germline gives CDR1 SNHLY, CDR2 FYNNEI. The V gene end was trimmed by 8 bases and the J gene end by 7 bases; junction bases not matched to a gene: 3. The length of the CDR3 is 11 residues. The CDR3 sequence: CASSGGPGYTF. DNA of the CDR3: TGTGCCAGCTCAGGGGGCCCTGGCTACACCTTC.

The rearrangement uses TRBV19 and TRBJ1-5, with D perhaps matching TRBD1 (5 bases). CDR1 is LNHDA and CDR2 is SQIVND in the germline V gene (reference sequence). V was clipped by 8 bases and J by 4 bases, with 12 bases between them. The CDR3 has 13 residues. CDR3: CASGDSLNQPQHF. In DNA form, the CDR3 reads TGTGCCAGTGGAGACAGCCTAAATCAGCCCCAGCATTTT.

The chain couples TRBV7-2 to TRBJ1-6; 9 nucleotides agree with TRBD1. In germline, CDR1 is SGHTA, CDR2 FQGNSA. Trimming took 1 base from V and 9 from J; bases not matched to a gene: 4. The CDR3 consists of 15 residues. The CDR3 protein is CASSLGDRDGSPLHF. As DNA, the CDR3 is TGTGCCAGCAGCTTAGGGGACAGGGATGGTTCACCCCTCCACTTT.

The rearrangement uses TRBV6-1 and TRBJ2-6; 9 bases match TRBD1. After removal of 2 bases from V and 0 bases from J, the junction contained 5 bases not matched to a gene. From germline, CDR1 is MNHNS and CDR2 SASEGT. The CDR3 covers 18 residues. CDR3 in DNA: TGTGCCAGCAGTGAATGGGACAGGGTTTTCTCTGGGGCCAACGTCCTGACTTTC. It is translated as CASSEWDRVFSGANVLTF.

This sequence joins TRBV30 and TRBJ2-5; 10 bases map to TRBD1. CDR3 length: 15 amino acids. V trimming: 2 bases; J trimming: 4 bases; junction bases outside the gene matches: 7. The germline V gene encodes CDR1 GTSNPN and CDR2 SVGIG (reference sequence). CDR3 bases: TGTGCCTGGAGTCCCGGACAGGGGGGTGGAGAGACCCAGTACTTC. Translation: CAWSPGQGGGETQYF.

CDR3 region: CASSVGQGSENQPQHF. The CDR3 bases are TGTGCCAGCAGCGTAGGTCAGGGGAGTGAGAATCAGCCCCAGCATTTT. The V and J genes are TRBV9 and TRBJ1-5; D may be TRBD1 (6 bases). The CDR3 totals 16 residues. V lost 0 bases, J lost 4 bases, and 14 bases lay in between. Germline V gene sequence: CDR1 SGDLS, CDR2 YYNGEE.

This rearrangement joins TRBV13 to TRBJ2-7; weak D call: TRBD2 (6 bases). Per germline, CDR1 PRHDT and CDR2 FYEKMQ (reference sequence). CDR3 size: 17 residues. The V and J ends lost 0 bases and 6 bases respectively, with 21 bases between them. The CDR3 nucleotides are TGTGCCAGCAGCTTAGGTATCGAGCTAGCGCGGCTGGGCGAGCAGTACTTC. Translating gives CASSLGIELARLGEQYF.

The chain combines TRBV28 with TRBJ1-2; D is ambiguous. Per germline, CDR1 MDHEN and CDR2 SYDVKM. The CDR3 consists of 13 residues. Trimming stripped 1 base from V and 4 bases from J, with 7 bases between. For the CDR3, the DNA is TGTGCCAGCAGTTTATCAGATGTCTATGGCTACACCTTC. Its protein is CASSLSDVYGYTF.

The chain has TRBV4-2 and TRBJ2-7; perhaps TRBD2 as D (5 bases). The CDR3 is made up of 18 amino acids. The ends were cut back, 0 bases at V and 6 bases at J, with 24 bases in the middle. Germline lookup yields CDR1 LGHNA and CDR2 YNFKEQ. The CDR3 sequence is CASSQDLEDGRTLGEQYF. The CDR3 DNA is TGTGCCAGCAGCCAAGATTTGGAGGACGGCAGGACCCTAGGCGAGCAGTACTTC.

The V and J genes are TRBV5-5 and TRBJ1-5, with D possibly being TRBD1 (6 bases). CDR1 SGHKS and CDR2 YYEKEE come from the germline V gene (reference sequence). The length of the CDR3 is 14 residues. Trimming left V 4 bases short and J 10 bases short, with 18 bases between. The CDR3 sequence: CASSIGGGGGPQHF. The CDR3 bases are TGTGCCAGCAGCATTGGCGGGGGGGGCGGCCCCCAGCATTTT.

The V call is TRBV7-9, the J call TRBJ2-5; perhaps TRBD1 as D (6 bases). The germline CDR1 and CDR2 sequences are SEHNR and FQNEAQ (reference sequence). V was pared by 5 bases and J by 3 bases, with 10 bases between. This CDR3 spans 13 amino acids. CDR3 amino acids: CASSPRTEETQYF. CDR3 coding DNA: TGTGCCAGCAGCCCCCGGACAGAAGAGACCCAGTACTTC.

CDR3 sequence: CASGRLAGVGTGELFF. The CDR3 nucleotides read TGTGCCAGCGGCAGACTAGCGGGAGTTGGCACCGGGGAGCTGTTTTTT. The genes are TRBV27 and TRBJ2-2, with 12 bases identical to TRBD2. CDR1 and CDR2 (germline): MNHEY, SMNVEV (reference sequence). This CDR3 has 16 amino acids. After removal of 8 bases from V and 4 bases from J, the junction contained 8 bases not matched to a gene.

The chain is built from TRBV9 and TRBJ2-7; D is undetermined. The CDR3 loop spans 12 amino acids. V was shortened by 4 bases and J by 6 bases, with 11 bases between the two germline ends. Germline assignment: CDR1 SGDLS and CDR2 YYNGEE. The CDR3 loop is CASSRQDSEQYF. The CDR3 DNA follows: TGTGCCAGCAGCAGGCAGGATAGCGAGCAGTACTTC.

J is TRBJ1-6 and V is TRBV27, with a weak D call TRBD1 (6 bases). The CDR3 is 14 residues long. The germline V gene encodes CDR1 MNHEY and CDR2 SMNVEV (reference sequence). Trimming stripped 3 bases from V and 7 bases from J, with 10 bases between. The DNA for the CDR3 is TGTGCCAGCAGTTTCGGGACACTAAATTCACCCCTCCACTTT. It is translated as CASSFGTLNSPLHF.

The chain is built from TRBV5-8 and TRBJ2-3, with 11 nucleotides matching TRBD1. Germline-derived CDR1 and CDR2 are SGHTS and YDEGEE. Trimming at V came to 4 bases and at J to 2 bases, leaving 6 bases not matched to a gene. The CDR3 is 16 residues long. The CDR3 DNA is TGTGCCAGCAGCAAGGACAGGGGGCATAACACAGATACGCAGTATTTT. This gives the protein CASSKDRGHNTDTQYF.

The rearrangement links TRBV7-2 to TRBJ1-5; D is undetermined. The V and J ends lost 1 base and 9 bases respectively, with 13 bases between them. The CDR3 consists of 14 residues. CDR1 SGHTA and CDR2 FQGNSA come from the germline V gene. Written as DNA, the CDR3 is TGTGCCAGCAGCTTAGGCCAGGCCCGGGGGCCCCAGCATTTT. The encoded protein is CASSLGQARGPQHF.

The chain recombines TRBV2 with TRBJ2-3, with a possible D match to TRBD2 (6 bases). The V and J ends lost 8 bases and 0 bases respectively, with 9 bases between them. Looked up from germline, CDR1 is SNHLY and CDR2 is FYNNEI. CDR3 size: 13 residues. The CDR3 DNA is TGTGCCAGCTGGCGGGATAGCACAGATACGCAGTATTTT. Translated, it gives CASWRDSTDTQYF.

This chain links TRBV19 with TRBJ1-2; possibly TRBD1 for D (6 bases). This CDR3 is built from 11 residues. V was shortened by 8 bases and J by 3 bases, with 7 bases between the two germline ends. The V gene's germline CDR1 is LNHDA and CDR2 SQIVND (reference sequence). This chain's CDR3 is CASAGDYGYTF. As DNA, the CDR3 is TGTGCCAGTGCAGGGGACTATGGCTACACCTTC.

This chain joins TRBV7-9 and TRBJ2-7, with D possibly TRBD1 on 6 matching bases. The germline CDR1 and CDR2 sequences are SEHNR and FQNEAQ (reference sequence). V was pared by 4 bases and J by 2 bases, with 15 bases between. This CDR3 is built from 15 residues. This chain's CDR3 is CASSSDSSATYEQYF. The CDR3 coding sequence is TGTGCCAGCAGCTCGGACAGTTCCGCGACCTACGAGCAGTACTTC.

The gene calls are TRBV7-7 and TRBJ2-5; the D is unclear. Germline values: CDR1 SSHAT, CDR2 FNYEAQ (reference sequence). The CDR3 extends over 13 amino acids. With 4 bases removed from V and 5 bases from J, the gap between germline ends came to 11 bases. The CDR3 bases are TGTGCCAGCAGCTCCAAAATCCGGGAGACCCAGTACTTC. Translation gives CASSSKIRETQYF.

The J gene is TRBJ2-5, the V gene TRBV5-6; a possible D gene is TRBD1 (6 bases). CDR1 and CDR2 (germline): SGHDT, YYEEEE. V shed 0 bases and J shed 1 base, with 10 bases lying between them. The CDR3 consists of 15 residues. CDR3 DNA: TGTGCCAGCAGCTTGGACAGGGTAATCCAAGAGACCCAGTACTTC. Protein product: CASSLDRVIQETQYF.

The chain combines TRBV30 with TRBJ1-2, with no clear D. Trimming removed 4 bases from V and 6 bases from J, with 9 bases in between. The germline V gene has CDR1 GTSNPN and CDR2 SVGIG (reference sequence). CDR3 length equals 11 residues. In DNA form, the CDR3 reads TGTGCCTGGACGGACGGGGATGGCTACACCTTC. Amino acids: CAWTDGDGYTF. The full variable domain, with the rest looked up from reference TRBV30 and TRBJ1-2, is SQTIHQWPATLVQPVGSPLSLECTVEGTSNPNLYWYRQAAGRGLQLLFYSVGIGQISSEVPQNLSASRPQDRQFILSSKKLLLSDSGFYLCAWTDGDGYTFGSGTRLTVV.

CDR3 region: CASSYSGRGNEQYF. Written as DNA, the CDR3 is TGTGCCAGCAGTTACTCCGGCAGGGGCAACGAGCAGTACTTC. The rearrangement links TRBV6-5 to TRBJ2-7; D is perhaps TRBD1 (6 bases). Trimming shortened V by 0 bases and J by 5 bases, and 11 bases separated the two germline ends. This CDR3 has 14 amino acids. Germline CDR1 and CDR2: MNHEY and SVGAGI.